The 18 T cell receptor beta chains in this list originate from one sample, sequenced in a study of glioma-infiltrating T cells. Amplification of TCR alpha and beta CDR3 regions from RNA used iRepertoire nested multiplex PCR. Each CDR3 protein is one row after TCRdb ran MiXCR on the multiplex PCR reads. The sample yields about 410,000 distinct CDR3 sequences, approximately 42% seen once. The sequenced sample consisted of glioma tissue, nonneoplastic brain tissue, or PBMCs (not recorded which). All receptors come from a human donor with low-grade glioma or glioblastoma, undergoing nonglioma brain surgery, or in good health (not recorded which).

This clonotype showed up many times. The chain links TRBV27 to TRBJ2-1; D is possibly TRBD1 (5 bases). V lost 1 base to trimming and J lost 0 bases, with 13 bases between them. The CDR3 has 17 residues. Germline lookup yields CDR1 MNHEY and CDR2 SMNVEV (reference sequence). CDR3 protein: CASSLWGSQSSYNEQFF. Here the CDR3 DNA reads TGTGCCAGCAGTTTATGGGGCAGTCAGAGCTCCTACAATGAGCAGTTCTTC.

This clonotype was detected a few times. This chain connects TRBV5-8 to TRBJ2-3, with D possibly being TRBD1 (5 bases). Deletions cut 3 bases from V and 8 bases from J, with 10 bases between. The CDR3 sequence is 12 residues long. Looked up from germline, CDR1 is SGHTS and CDR2 is YDEGEE. CDR3 residues: CASSWGFGTQYF. The CDR3 region has the DNA TGTGCCAGCAGCTGGGGCTTCGGTACGCAGTATTTT.

This clonotype was counted ten times or more. V usage is TRBV27 and J usage is TRBJ2-2; a possible D gene is TRBD2 (5 bases). V was clipped by 6 bases and J by 5 bases, with 16 bases between them. The CDR3 is 15 residues long. Germline V gene data show CDR1 as MNHEY and CDR2 as SMNVEV (reference sequence). CDR3 residues: CASSPGMGETGELFF. The CDR3 DNA sequence: TGTGCCAGCAGCCCTGGGATGGGAGAGACCGGGGAGCTGTTTTTT.

Notes on this clonotype: A much larger clone sits a single nucleotide away, making a read error possible. The final CDR3 position lacks the conserved phenylalanine or tryptophan, pointing to a likely read error. The chain recombines TRBV15 with TRBJ2-7; possible D gene TRBD1, 6 bases. This CDR3 has 14 amino acids. CDR1 LNHNV and CDR2 YYDKDF come from the germline V gene (reference sequence). Trimming cost V 0 bases and J 5 bases, with 11 bases left between them. The CDR3 protein is CATSRERGSHEQYL. CDR3 sequence (DNA): TGTGCCACCAGCAGAGAAAGGGGGTCCCACGAGCAGTACTTA.

This clonotype has just a few counts. This rearrangement joins TRBV4-2 to TRBJ2-7; 7 nucleotides align to TRBD2. This CDR3 contains 16 residues. Germline-derived CDR1 and CDR2 are LGHNA and YNFKEQ. V trimming: 1 base; J trimming: 0 bases; junction bases outside the gene matches: 6. The CDR3 DNA reads TGTGCCAGCAGCCAAGCCCAGACTAGCACCTCCTACGAGCAGTACTTC. Translating it yields CASSQAQTSTSYEQYF.

There are many counts of this clonotype. The chain combines TRBV7-8 with TRBJ1-1; tentative D call: TRBD1 (6 bases). CDR3 length: 12 amino acids. In germline, CDR1 is SGHVS, CDR2 FQNEAQ. Between the trimmed V and J ends, which lost 5 bases and 6 bases, there was a span of 10 bases. The CDR3 is CASSIGGPEAFF. The CDR3 nucleotides are TGTGCCAGCAGCATCGGGGGGCCTGAAGCTTTCTTT.

Turning to this clonotype: A junction end diverges from the germline sequence, so it may reflect a read error. The rearrangement links TRBV4-1 to TRBJ2-3, with 9 bases matching TRBD2. The CDR3 spans 17 residues. The V gene's germline CDR1 is MGHRA and CDR2 YSYEKL. Written as DNA, the CDR3 is TGCGCCGGCAGCCAAGAGGGACACGCGGGAGGGTTGGATACGCAGTATTTT. Amino acids: CAGSQEGHAGGLDTQYF.

The chain uses TRBV11-1 and TRBJ2-5; D is unresolved. This CDR3 is 12 amino acids long. CDR1 and CDR2 from the germline V gene are SGHAT and FQDESV (reference sequence). The V end was cut by 5 bases, the J end by 4 bases, with 8 bases between. The CDR3 region is CASSASVETQYF. CDR3 DNA: TGTGCCAGCAGCGCCTCCGTAGAGACCCAGTACTTC.

This sequence joins TRBV20-1 and TRBJ2-1, with D possibly being TRBD1 (5 bases). The CDR3 is made up of 16 amino acids. Looked up from germline, CDR1 is DFQATT and CDR2 is SNEGSKA (reference sequence). The V end was cut by 0 bases, the J end by 6 bases, with 18 bases between. The DNA of the CDR3 is TGCAGTGCTAGAGATCGGGCCAGGGCATCCGTCAATGAGCAGTTCTTC. This codes for CSARDRARASVNEQFF.

The V and J genes are TRBV4-1 and TRBJ2-1; no firm D call. Between the trimmed V and J ends, which lost 0 bases and 2 bases, there was a span of 14 bases. The CDR3 sequence is 17 residues long. Germline CDR1 reads MGHRA; CDR2 reads YSYEKL. CDR3 bases: TGCGCCAGCAGCCAAGAGGGGTGGGCCCGAGCCTACAATGAGCAGTTCTTC. This gives the protein CASSQEGWARAYNEQFF.

The chain couples TRBV11-2 to TRBJ2-7, with 8 bases identical to TRBD1. The CDR3 spans 15 residues. CDR1 and CDR2 (germline): SGHAT, FQNNGV. With 3 bases clipped from V and 3 bases from J, the junction kept 7 bases outside the gene matches. The CDR3 here is CASSFRTGRGYEQYF. CDR3 DNA sequence: TGTGCCAGCAGCTTCCGGACAGGGAGAGGCTACGAGCAGTACTTC.

This clonotype was recorded a few times. The chain recombines TRBV2 with TRBJ2-5; 7 nucleotides align to TRBD1. Germline trimming cut 9 bases from V and 2 bases from J; bases unmatched to any gene: 12. There are 15 residues in the CDR3. Germline loops: CDR1 SNHLY, CDR2 FYNNEI. The CDR3 spells CARDQGWTGQETQYF. CDR3 nucleotide sequence: TGTGCCAGGGATCAGGGTTGGACAGGACAAGAGACCCAGTACTTC.

V is TRBV29-1 and J is TRBJ1-2, with TRBD1 matching 9 bases. CDR1 and CDR2 (germline): SQVTM, ANQGSEA. The V and J ends lost 3 bases and 4 bases, in that order; junction bases with no gene match: 6. The CDR3 sequence is 14 residues long. In DNA form, the CDR3 reads TGCAGCGTTGAGCGGGACAGGGTGATCTATGGCTACACCTTC. Protein product: CSVERDRVIYGYTF.

In regard to this clonotype: Just one base apart from a much larger clone, this may be a read error. The chain uses TRBV27 and TRBJ2-7; the D is unclear. The CDR3 is 15 amino acids. The germline CDR1 and CDR2 sequences are MNHEY and SMNVEV (reference sequence). The CDR3 spells CACSPAADRFLGQYF. The CDR3 coding sequence is TGTGCCTGCAGTCCCGCCGCCGATCGATTTCTAGGGCAGTACTTC.

This clonotype appeared a few times. The DNA of the CDR3 is TGTGCCAGCAGCTCAGGGTCGTTGAGGAACAATGAGCAGTTCTTC. This sequence encodes CASSSGSLRNNEQFF. The genes are TRBV11-1 and TRBJ2-1; tentative D call: TRBD1 (5 bases). V was shortened by 4 bases and J by 5 bases, with 15 bases between the two germline ends. CDR1 and CDR2 (germline): SGHAT, FQDESV (reference sequence). This CDR3 contains 15 residues.

The V call is TRBV28, the J call TRBJ1-2; possible D gene TRBD1, 6 bases. The germline gives CDR1 MDHEN, CDR2 SYDVKM. V was shortened by 4 bases and J by 0 bases, with 12 bases between the two germline ends. The length of the CDR3 is 15 residues. The CDR3 reads CASSSLGQPNYGYTF. In nucleotides, the CDR3 is TGTGCCAGCAGTTCCCTGGGACAACCTAACTATGGCTACACCTTC.

The chain employs TRBV5-1 and TRBJ2-6, with 9 bases fitting TRBD1. The CDR3 spans 17 residues. Unmatched junction bases numbered 7, after V lost 3 bases and J lost 3 bases. Germline V CDR1 and CDR2: SGHRS, YFSETQ. The CDR3, as DNA: TGCGCCAGCAGCTCCCAAACAGGGGGCAGTGGGGCCAACGTCCTGACTTTC. This encodes CASSSQTGGSGANVLTF.

The chain has TRBV14 and TRBJ1-1; D not resolved. The V end was cut by 0 bases, the J end by 6 bases, with 5 bases between. The CDR3 is 12 amino acids. Per the germline V gene, CDR1 is SGHDN and CDR2 is FVKESK. CDR3 in DNA: TGTGCCAGCAGCCAAGATTGGTCTGAAGCTTTCTTT. It specifies CASSQDWSEAFF.